What follows is one T cell receptor (beta chain) and its context. This sample was included in a study of blood T cell repertoires in COVID-19. Measured with immunoSEQ multiplex PCR; TCRdb has only the in-frame clones, and not every one. The sample records 150,000 to 200,000 clones, 75% to 85% being singletons. Germline assignment: CDR1 SNHLY and CDR2 FYNNEI. The CDR3 extends over 13 amino acids. V dropped 6 bases and J dropped 8; count of bases not matched to a gene: 4. Sequenced sample: peripheral blood. The chain is built from TRBV2 and TRBJ2-2; 9 bases match TRBD1. This sequence originates from a woman aged 40 to 50 with COVID-19, enrolled during active disease. Written as DNA, the CDR3 is TGTGCCAGCAGGCCACAGGGGGCTGGGGAGCTGTTTTTT. It specifies CASRPQGAGELFF.